The rows below give T cell receptor beta chains drawn from one sample of a study of blood T cell repertoires in COVID-19. TCRdb's table, derived via immunoSEQ multiplex PCR, lists solely in-frame clones and lacks some. The sample includes about 310,000 clones, 70% to 90% of them seen just once. Sequenced input: PBMCs or T cells enriched from blood (not recorded which). The receptors come from a woman between 40 and 55 years old who had recovered from COVID-19. CDR3s include the opening cysteine and the closing phenylalanine or tryptophan. The D gene is left open where the match is weak. The size entry is marked missing in some rows and otherwise reads once, few, many or a size class.

j_call v_call cdr3_length d_call clone_size cdr3_aa cdr3_nt
TRBJ2-1 TRBV28 11 . . CASSYPDEQFF TGTGCCAGCAGTTACCCAGATGAGCAGTTCTTC
TRBJ2-1 TRBV3-1/TRBV3-2 17 TRBD2 . CASSQDSPGRATNEQFF TGTGCCAGCAGCCAAGATAGTCCCGGGAGGGCCACGAATGAGCAGTTCTTC
TRBJ2-7 TRBV5-5 13 TRBD1 . CASSSDRRYEQYF TGTGCCAGCAGCTCGGACAGGCGATACGAGCAGTACTTC
TRBJ2-1 TRBV3-1/TRBV3-2 16 TRBD2 . CASTPMAGGLYNEQFF TGTGCCAGCACCCCTATGGCGGGGGGGCTGTACAATGAGCAGTTCTTC
TRBJ1-1 TRBV5-1 13 . . CASSLQRTAEAFF TGCGCCAGCAGCTTGCAACGGACAGCTGAAGCTTTCTTT
TRBJ2-3 TRBV7-8 14 TRBD2 . CASSQGLATDTQYF TGTGCCAGCAGCCAGGGACTAGCTACAGATACGCAGTATTTT
TRBJ2-3 TRBV4-3 16 TRBD2 . CASSQDSGRAGDTQYF TGCGCCAGCAGCCAAGATAGCGGGAGGGCGGGAGATACGCAGTATTTT
TRBJ2-5 TRBV2 14 TRBD1 . CASVRDRGQETQYF TGTGCCAGCGTCCGGGACAGGGGGCAAGAGACCCAGTACTTC
TRBJ2-7 TRBV6-5 14 . . CASSYERRGYEQYF TGTGCCAGCAGTTACGAGAGGCGGGGCTACGAGCAGTACTTC
TRBJ1-2 TRBV7-6 16 . . CASSLGWGPVLNGYTF TGTGCCAGCAGCTTAGGATGGGGGCCGGTTCTGAATGGCTACACCTTC
TRBJ2-1 TRBV6-4 13 . . CASSVTTENEQFF TGTGCCAGCAGTGTCACGACAGAAAATGAGCAGTTCTTC
TRBJ2-7 TRBV7-2 15 . . CASSLAGQGPYEQYF TGTGCCAGCAGCTTAGCGGGGCAGGGCCCCTACGAGCAGTACTTC
TRBJ2-3 TRBV4-3 19 TRBD2 . CASSQQGLAGVGRTDTQYF TGCGCCAGCAGCCAACAGGGACTAGCGGGAGTCGGGAGAACAGATACGCAGTATTTT
TRBJ2-1 TRBV7-2 12 . . CASSFREGEQFF TGTGCCAGCAGCTTCAGAGAGGGTGAGCAGTTCTTC
TRBJ1-4 TRBV21-1 15 . . CASSLKDSVNEKLFF TGTGCCAGCAGCTTAAAGGACAGTGTTAATGAAAAACTGTTTTTT
TRBJ1-4 TRBV5-4 17 TRBD1 . CASSQTRGRGANEKLFF TGTGCCAGCAGCCAAACGAGGGGGCGCGGAGCTAATGAAAAACTGTTTTTT
TRBJ2-2 TRBV7-2 13 . . CASSPSNTGELFF TGTGCCAGCAGCCCGTCGAACACCGGGGAGCTGTTTTTT
TRBJ2-6 TRBV11-2 19 TRBD1 . CASSAKPGQRSSGANVLTF TGTGCCAGCAGCGCCAAGCCGGGACAGCGCTCCTCTGGGGCCAACGTCCTGACTTTC
TRBJ2-2 TRBV4-1 18 TRBD1 . CASSQELGQPANTGELFF TGCGCCAGCAGCCAAGAATTGGGACAGCCCGCGAACACCGGGGAGCTGTTTTTT
TRBJ1-5 TRBV30 17 TRBD1 . CAWSTHHRDRYGQPQHF TGTGCCTGGAGTACCCACCACCGGGACAGGTATGGTCAGCCCCAGCATTTT
TRBJ1-3 TRBV7-2 16 TRBD1 . CASSSSTGGSGNTIYF TGTGCCAGCAGCTCTTCGACAGGGGGCTCTGGAAACACCATATATTTT
TRBJ1-1 TRBV29-1 13 . . CSVERTANTEAFF TGCAGCGTTGAGAGAACAGCGAACACTGAAGCTTTCTTT
TRBJ2-2 TRBV5-6 15 . . CASSPGLGGTGELFF TGTGCCAGCAGCCCCGGACTAGGGGGCACCGGGGAGCTGTTTTTT
TRBJ2-7 TRBV7-3 13 TRBD1 . CASSRTGGFEQYF TGTGCCAGCAGTAGGACAGGGGGCTTTGAGCAGTACTTC
TRBJ2-1 TRBV25-1 17 TRBD2 once CASSGPLAGGHYNEQFF TGTGCCAGCAGTGGCCCCCTAGCGGGGGGGCACTACAATGAGCAGTTCTTC
TRBJ1-2 TRBV12-3/TRBV12-4 13 . . CASSFPANYGYTF TGTGCCAGCAGTTTTCCGGCTAACTATGGCTACACCTTC
TRBJ1-6 TRBV6-5 15 . . CASSYSGGGNSPLHF TGTGCCAGCAGTTACTCAGGGGGGGGTAATTCACCCCTCCACTTT
TRBJ2-1 TRBV28 13 . . CASWGLVGNEQFF TGTGCCAGCTGGGGACTTGTCGGCAATGAGCAGTTCTTC
TRBJ2-1 TRBV7-2 17 . once CASSYQWRGRSDGEQFF TGTGCCAGCAGCTATCAATGGAGGGGACGGAGCGACGGTGAGCAGTTCTTC
TRBJ1-5 TRBV27 16 TRBD1 once CASSWTGEGSFQPQHF TGTGCCAGCAGTTGGACAGGTGAAGGGAGTTTCCAGCCCCAGCATTTT
TRBJ2-7 TRBV19 14 . once CASSIDRGTNEQYF TGTGCCAGTAGTATAGATCGGGGTACGAACGAGCAGTACTTC
TRBJ2-5 TRBV11-3 15 TRBD1 . CASSLGPRGLETQYF TGTGCCAGCAGCTTAGGGCCCAGGGGGTTGGAGACCCAGTACTTC
TRBJ1-6 TRBV25-1 15 TRBD1 once CASSDRTGYNSPLHF TGTGCCAGCAGTGATCGGACAGGATATAATTCACCCCTCCACTTT
TRBJ1-4 TRBV27 14 . . CASSPLDIEEKLFF TGTGCCAGCAGCCCCCTGGACATTGAGGAAAAACTGTTTTTT
TRBJ2-5 TRBV29-1 12 . many CSVGDNGETQYF TGCAGCGTCGGGGACAACGGAGAGACCCAGTACTTC
TRBJ2-4 TRBV2 15 TRBD1 few CASLGQGVGKNIQYF TGTGCCAGCTTGGGACAGGGTGTAGGCAAAAACATTCAGTACTTC
TRBJ1-4 TRBV28 12 . . CASSLRGEKLFF TGTGCCAGCAGTTTGCGGGGGGAAAAACTGTTTTTT
TRBJ2-2 TRBV29-1 15 TRBD1 . CSARTGAQDTGELFF TGCAGCGCCCGGACAGGGGCCCAGGACACCGGGGAGCTGTTTTTT
TRBJ1-1 TRBV7-3 13 . once CASSPNWSTEAFF TGTGCCAGCAGCCCAAATTGGAGCACTGAAGCTTTCTTT
TRBJ2-3 TRBV5-1 18 TRBD2 . CASSLKASGETSTDTQYF TGCGCCAGCAGCTTGAAGGCTAGCGGGGAAACTAGCACAGATACGCAGTATTTT
TRBJ1-6 TRBV5-1 14 TRBD1 once CASSLTGGDSPLHF TGCGCCAGCAGCCTAACAGGGGGCGACTCACCCCTCCACTTT
TRBJ2-3 TRBV6-4 16 TRBD1 . CASSPNYQGETDTQYF TGTGCCAGCAGTCCTAACTACCAGGGGGAAACAGATACGCAGTATTTT
TRBJ1-2 TRBV7-9 18 . . CASSFPTEPKTYNYGYTF TGTGCCAGCAGCTTTCCGACAGAACCTAAAACTTATAACTATGGCTACACCTTC
TRBJ1-1 TRBV11-3 15 TRBD1 . CASSARTGLNTEAFF TGTGCCAGCAGCGCCAGGACAGGGCTGAACACTGAAGCTTTCTTT
TRBJ1-6 TRBV19 15 . . CASSIAASGNSPLHF TGTGCCAGTAGTATAGCGGCCAGCGGAAATTCACCCCTCCACTTT
TRBJ2-3 TRBV19 17 TRBD2 . CASRSTTSGRETDTQYF TGTGCCAGTAGATCAACGACTAGCGGGAGGGAGACAGATACGCAGTATTTT
TRBJ1-5 TRBV5-6 13 . . CASSLGGSQPQHF TGTGCCAGCAGCTTGGGAGGCTCGCAGCCCCAGCATTTT
TRBJ1-4 TRBV15 16 TRBD1 . CATSRETGGGNEKLFF TGTGCCACCAGCAGGGAGACAGGGGGCGGGAATGAAAAACTGTTTTTT
TRBJ2-1 TRBV18 15 TRBD2 . CASSPQLAGGNEQFF TGTGCCAGCTCACCACAACTAGCGGGGGGAAATGAGCAGTTCTTC
TRBJ1-4 TRBV5-1 16 TRBD1 . CASSLTGTDTNEKLFF TGCGCCAGCAGCTTGACGGGGACAGATACTAATGAAAAACTGTTTTTT
TRBJ1-1 TRBV19 15 . . CASSLRRSRGTEAFF TGTGCCAGTAGTCTCCGGCGGAGCCGGGGCACTGAAGCTTTCTTT
TRBJ2-6 TRBV11-3 18 TRBD1 . CASSYRDRGYPGANVLTF TGTGCCAGCAGTTATCGGGACAGGGGGTACCCTGGGGCCAACGTCCTGACTTTC
TRBJ2-2 TRBV27 13 . . CASSVSQGGELFF TGTGCCAGCAGCGTATCGCAGGGTGGGGAGCTGTTTTTT
TRBJ2-1 TRBV7-9 18 TRBD2 . CASSLGTSGRALGNEQFF TGTGCCAGCAGCTTAGGGACTAGCGGGAGGGCTCTGGGCAATGAGCAGTTCTTC
TRBJ2-7 TRBV11-2 12 . once CASSPPGYEQYF TGTGCCAGCAGCCCCCCCGGGTACGAGCAGTACTTC
TRBJ1-4 TRBV29-1 16 . . CSVELPRAFWNEKLFF TGCAGCGTAGAGCTCCCCAGGGCCTTTTGGAATGAAAAACTGTTTTTT